This TCR beta chain is from a study of T cell responses to AZD1222 COVID-19 vaccine. The assay was immunoSEQ multiplex PCR, and TCRdb's table has in-frame clones only and misses some. The data contain tens of thousands of clones, roughly 90% of them singletons. This clone has a single count. The antigen remains undetermined. Study findings and constraints: Spike-spanning, vaccine-associated CD4 TCRs were dominant at 160-218 and 743-854.

The ends lost 1 base at V and 7 bases at J; junction bases unmatched: 7. This CDR3 is 16 amino acids long. Germline V lookup: CDR1 MGHRA, CDR2 YSYEKL. The sequences come from peripheral blood, collected on day 0 of AZD1222 vaccination. The TCR comes from an adult in good health. The chain is built from TRBV4-1 and TRBJ1-4; 9 bases map to TRBD1. The CDR3 is CASSQVSGTGFEKLFF. The DNA of the CDR3 is TGCGCCAGCAGCCAAGTGTCCGGGACAGGGTTTGAAAAACTGTTTTTT.